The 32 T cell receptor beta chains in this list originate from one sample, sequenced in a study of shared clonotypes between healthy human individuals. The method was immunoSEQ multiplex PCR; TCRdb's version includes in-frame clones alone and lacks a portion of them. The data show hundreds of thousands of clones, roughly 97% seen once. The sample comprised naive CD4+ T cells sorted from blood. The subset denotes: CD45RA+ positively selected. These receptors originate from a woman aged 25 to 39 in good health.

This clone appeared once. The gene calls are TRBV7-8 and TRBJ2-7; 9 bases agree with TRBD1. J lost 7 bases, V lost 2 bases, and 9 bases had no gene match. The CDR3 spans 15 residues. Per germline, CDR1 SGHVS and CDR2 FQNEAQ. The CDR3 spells CASSLTSGTGWEQYF. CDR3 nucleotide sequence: TGTGCCAGCAGCTTAACATCCGGGACAGGGTGGGAGCAGTACTTC.

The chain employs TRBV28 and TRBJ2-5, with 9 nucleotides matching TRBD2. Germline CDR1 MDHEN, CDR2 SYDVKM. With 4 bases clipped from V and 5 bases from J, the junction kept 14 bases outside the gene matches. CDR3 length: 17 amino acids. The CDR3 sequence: CASSWRFLSGSGETQYF. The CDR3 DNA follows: TGTGCCAGCAGTTGGCGATTTCTTAGCGGGAGCGGCGAGACCCAGTACTTC. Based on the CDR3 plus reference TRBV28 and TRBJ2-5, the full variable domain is DVKVTQSSRYLVKRTGEKVFLECVQDMDHENMFWYRQDPGLGLRLIYFSYDVKMKEKGDIPEGYSVSREKKERFSLILESASTNQTSMYLCASSWRFLSGSGETQYFGPGTRLLVL.

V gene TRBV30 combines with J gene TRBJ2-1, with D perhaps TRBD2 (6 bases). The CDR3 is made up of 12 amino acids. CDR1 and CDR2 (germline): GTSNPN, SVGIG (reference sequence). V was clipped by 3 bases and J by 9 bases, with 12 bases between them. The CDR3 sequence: CAWSEGLVEQFF. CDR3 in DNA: TGTGCCTGGAGCGAGGGACTTGTTGAGCAGTTCTTC.

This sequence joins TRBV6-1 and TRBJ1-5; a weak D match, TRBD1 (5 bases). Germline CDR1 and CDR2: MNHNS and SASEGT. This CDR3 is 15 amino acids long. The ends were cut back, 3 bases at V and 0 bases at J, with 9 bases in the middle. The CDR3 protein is CASSETAYSNQPQHF. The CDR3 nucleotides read TGTGCCAGCAGTGAGACAGCTTATAGCAATCAGCCCCAGCATTTT.

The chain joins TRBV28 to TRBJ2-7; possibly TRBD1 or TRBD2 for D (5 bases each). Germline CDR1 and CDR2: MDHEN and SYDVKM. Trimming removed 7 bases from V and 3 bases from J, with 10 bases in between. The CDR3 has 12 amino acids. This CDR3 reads CASKGRSYEQYF. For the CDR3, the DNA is TGTGCCAGCAAGGGACGGAGCTACGAGCAGTACTTC.

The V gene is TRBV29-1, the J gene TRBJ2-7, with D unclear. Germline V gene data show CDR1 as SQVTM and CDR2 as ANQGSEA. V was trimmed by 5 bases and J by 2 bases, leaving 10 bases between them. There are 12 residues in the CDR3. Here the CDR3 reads CSVNENTYEQYF. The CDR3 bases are TGCAGCGTTAACGAGAATACCTACGAGCAGTACTTC.

This CDR3 reads CASSRGQISSYNEQFF. The DNA for the CDR3 is TGCGCCAGCAGCCGCGGACAGATTAGCTCCTACAATGAGCAGTTCTTC. This chain connects TRBV4-1 to TRBJ2-1, with D tentatively TRBD1 (6 bases). Germline-derived CDR1 and CDR2 are MGHRA and YSYEKL. V was trimmed by 4 bases and J by 0 bases, leaving 13 bases between them. The CDR3 has 16 residues.

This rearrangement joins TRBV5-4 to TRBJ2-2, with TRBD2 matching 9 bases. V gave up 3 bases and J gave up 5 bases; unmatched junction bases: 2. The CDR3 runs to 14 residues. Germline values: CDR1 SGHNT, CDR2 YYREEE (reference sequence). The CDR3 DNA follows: TGTGCCAGCAGCTCGCTAGCGGGAACCGGGGAGCTGTTTTTT. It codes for CASSSLAGTGELFF.

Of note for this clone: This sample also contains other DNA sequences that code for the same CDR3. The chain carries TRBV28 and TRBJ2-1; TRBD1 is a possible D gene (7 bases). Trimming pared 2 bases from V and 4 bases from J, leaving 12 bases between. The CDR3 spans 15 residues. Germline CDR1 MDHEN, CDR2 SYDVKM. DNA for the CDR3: TGTGCCAGCAGTTTAGGAGGGGGCAGTTACAATGAGCAGTTCTTC. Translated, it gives CASSLGGGSYNEQFF.

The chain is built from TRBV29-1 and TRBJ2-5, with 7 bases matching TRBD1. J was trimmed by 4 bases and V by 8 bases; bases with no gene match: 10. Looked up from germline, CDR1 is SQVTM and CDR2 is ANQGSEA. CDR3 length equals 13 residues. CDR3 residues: CSSGKGARETQYF. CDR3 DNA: TGCAGCTCGGGGAAGGGGGCTAGAGAGACCCAGTACTTC.

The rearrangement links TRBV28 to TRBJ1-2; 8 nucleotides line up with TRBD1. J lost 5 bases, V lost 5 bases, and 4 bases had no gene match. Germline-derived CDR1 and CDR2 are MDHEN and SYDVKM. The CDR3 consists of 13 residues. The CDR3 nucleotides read TGTGCCAGCAGTGTGGACAGGGATTATGGCTACACCTTC. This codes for CASSVDRDYGYTF.

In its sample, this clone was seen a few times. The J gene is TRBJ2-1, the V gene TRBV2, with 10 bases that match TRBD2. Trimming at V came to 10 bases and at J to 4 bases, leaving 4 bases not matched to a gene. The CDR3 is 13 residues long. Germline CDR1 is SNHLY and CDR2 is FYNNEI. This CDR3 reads CAKGLALYNEQFF. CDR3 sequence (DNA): TGTGCCAAGGGACTAGCGCTATACAATGAGCAGTTCTTC.

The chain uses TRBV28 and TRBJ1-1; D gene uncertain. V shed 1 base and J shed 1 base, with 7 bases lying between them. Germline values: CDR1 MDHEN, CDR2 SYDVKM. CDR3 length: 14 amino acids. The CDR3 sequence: CASSLYKTNTEAFF. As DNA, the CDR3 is TGTGCCAGCAGTTTATATAAGACGAACACTGAAGCTTTCTTT. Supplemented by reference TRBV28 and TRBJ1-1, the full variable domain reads DVKVTQSSRYLVKRTGEKVFLECVQDMDHENMFWYRQDPGLGLRLIYFSYDVKMKEKGDIPEGYSVSREKKERFSLILESASTNQTSMYLCASSLYKTNTEAFFGQGTRLTVV.

The CDR3 loop is CASSAGLTQETQYF. The CDR3 DNA is TGTGCCAGTAGTGCCGGACTAACGCAAGAGACCCAGTACTTC. The V call is TRBV19, the J call TRBJ2-5; perhaps TRBD2 as D (6 bases). Trimming shortened V by 5 bases and J by 2 bases, and 12 bases separated the two germline ends. CDR1 and CDR2 (germline): LNHDA, SQIVND (reference sequence). The CDR3 is 14 amino acids.

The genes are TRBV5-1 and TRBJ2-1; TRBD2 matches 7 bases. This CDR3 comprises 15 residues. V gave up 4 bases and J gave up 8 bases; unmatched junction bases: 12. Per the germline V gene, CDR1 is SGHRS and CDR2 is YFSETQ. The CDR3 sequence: CASSLLGAGRDEQFF. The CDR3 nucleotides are TGCGCCAGCAGCCTCTTAGGAGCGGGGAGGGATGAGCAGTTCTTC.

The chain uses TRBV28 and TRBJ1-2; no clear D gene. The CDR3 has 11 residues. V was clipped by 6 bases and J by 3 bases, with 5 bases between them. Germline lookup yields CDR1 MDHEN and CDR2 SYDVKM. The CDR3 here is CASRSDYGYTF. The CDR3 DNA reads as TGTGCCAGCAGGAGCGACTATGGCTACACCTTC.

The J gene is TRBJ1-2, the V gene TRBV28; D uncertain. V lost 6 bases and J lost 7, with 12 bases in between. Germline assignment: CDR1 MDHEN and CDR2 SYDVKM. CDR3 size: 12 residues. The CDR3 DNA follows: TGTGCCAGCAGGTCGAAGGGATCTGGCTACACCTTC. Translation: CASRSKGSGYTF.

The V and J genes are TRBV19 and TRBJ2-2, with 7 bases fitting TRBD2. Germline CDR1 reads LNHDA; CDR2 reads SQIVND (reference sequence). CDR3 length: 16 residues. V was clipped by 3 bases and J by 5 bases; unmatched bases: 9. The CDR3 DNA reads TGTGCCAGTAGTATCCAAGCGGGAAAAGCGACCGGGGAGCTGTTTTTT. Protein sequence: CASSIQAGKATGELFF.

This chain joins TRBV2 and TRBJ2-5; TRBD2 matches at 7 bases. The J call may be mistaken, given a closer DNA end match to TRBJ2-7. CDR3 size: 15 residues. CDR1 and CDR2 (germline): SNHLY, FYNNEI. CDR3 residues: CATAFEGGRSHEQYF. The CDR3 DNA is TGTGCCACAGCTTTTGAGGGAGGGCGTTCCCACGAGCAGTACTTC.

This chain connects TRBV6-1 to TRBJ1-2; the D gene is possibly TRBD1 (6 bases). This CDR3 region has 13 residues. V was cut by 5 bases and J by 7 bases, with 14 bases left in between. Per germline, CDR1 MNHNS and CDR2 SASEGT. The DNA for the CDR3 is TGTGCCAGCAGTCCACAGGGAATATCTGGCTACACCTTC. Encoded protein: CASSPQGISGYTF.

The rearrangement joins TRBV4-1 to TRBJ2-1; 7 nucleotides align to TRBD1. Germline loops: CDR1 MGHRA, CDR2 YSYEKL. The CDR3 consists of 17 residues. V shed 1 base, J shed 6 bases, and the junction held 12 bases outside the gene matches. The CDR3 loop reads CASSQGGQIGRGNEQFF. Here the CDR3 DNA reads TGCGCCAGCAGCCAAGGGGGACAGATCGGTCGGGGCAATGAGCAGTTCTTC.

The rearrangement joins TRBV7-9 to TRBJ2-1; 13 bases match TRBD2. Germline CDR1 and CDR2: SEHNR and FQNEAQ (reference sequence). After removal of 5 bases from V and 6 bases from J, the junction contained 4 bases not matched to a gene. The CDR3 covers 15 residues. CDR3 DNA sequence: TGTGCCAGCAGCCGGCGACTAGCGGGAGGCAATGAGCAGTTCTTC. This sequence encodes CASSRRLAGGNEQFF.

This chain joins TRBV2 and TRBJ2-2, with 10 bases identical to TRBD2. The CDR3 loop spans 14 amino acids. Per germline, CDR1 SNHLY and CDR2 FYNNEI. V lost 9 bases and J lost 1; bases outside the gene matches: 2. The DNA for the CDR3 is TGTGCCAGTCGACTAGCGGGGAACACCGGGGAGCTGTTTTTT. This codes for CASRLAGNTGELFF. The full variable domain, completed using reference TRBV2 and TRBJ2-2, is EPEVTQTPSHQVTQMGQEVILRCVPISNHLYFYWYRQILGQKVEFLVSFYNNEISEKSEIFDDQFSVERPDGSNFTLKIRSTKLEDSAMYFCASRLAGNTGELFFGEGSRLTVL.

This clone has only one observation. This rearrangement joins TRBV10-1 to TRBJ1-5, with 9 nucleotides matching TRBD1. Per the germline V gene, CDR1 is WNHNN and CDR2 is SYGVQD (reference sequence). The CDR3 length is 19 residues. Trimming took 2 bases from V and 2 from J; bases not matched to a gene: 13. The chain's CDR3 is CASSENGTGSFAGNQPQHF. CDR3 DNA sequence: TGCGCCAGCAGTGAGAACGGGACAGGGTCCTTTGCGGGCAATCAGCCCCAGCATTTT.

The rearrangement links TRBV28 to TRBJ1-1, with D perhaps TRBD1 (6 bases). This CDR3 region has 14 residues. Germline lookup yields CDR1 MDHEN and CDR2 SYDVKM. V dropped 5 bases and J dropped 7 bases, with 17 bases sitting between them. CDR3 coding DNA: TGTGCCAGCAGTACCCCAGACAGGATCCTTGAAGCTTTCTTT. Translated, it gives CASSTPDRILEAFF. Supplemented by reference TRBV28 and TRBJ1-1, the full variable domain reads DVKVTQSSRYLVKRTGEKVFLECVQDMDHENMFWYRQDPGLGLRLIYFSYDVKMKEKGDIPEGYSVSREKKERFSLILESASTNQTSMYLCASSTPDRILEAFFGQGTRLTVV.

CDR3: CASRVVPGQGGVTEAFF. The CDR3 nucleotides are TGTGCCAGCAGGGTAGTCCCGGGACAGGGGGGGGTGACTGAAGCTTTCTTT. The chain uses TRBV25-1 and TRBJ1-1; 11 bases fit TRBD1. Per germline, CDR1 MGHDK and CDR2 SYGVNS. This CDR3 has 17 amino acids. V trimming: 6 bases; J trimming: 5 bases; junction bases outside the gene matches: 14.

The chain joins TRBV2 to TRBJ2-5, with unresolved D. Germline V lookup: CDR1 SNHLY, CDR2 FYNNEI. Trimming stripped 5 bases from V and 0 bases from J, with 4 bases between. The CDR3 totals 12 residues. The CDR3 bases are TGTGCCAGCAGTCCATACCAAGAGACCCAGTACTTC. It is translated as CASSPYQETQYF.

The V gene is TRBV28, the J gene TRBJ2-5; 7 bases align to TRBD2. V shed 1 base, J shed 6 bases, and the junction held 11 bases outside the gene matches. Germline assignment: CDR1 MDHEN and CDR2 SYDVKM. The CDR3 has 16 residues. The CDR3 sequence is CASSLFAAGVNQTQYF. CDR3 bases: TGTGCCAGCAGTTTATTTGCGGCGGGAGTGAATCAGACCCAGTACTTC.

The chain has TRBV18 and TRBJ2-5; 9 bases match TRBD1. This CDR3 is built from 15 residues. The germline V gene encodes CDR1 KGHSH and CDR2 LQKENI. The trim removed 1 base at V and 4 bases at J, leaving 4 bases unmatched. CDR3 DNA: TGTGCCAGCTCACCACGGACAGGGGTTCGAGAGACCCAGTACTTC. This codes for CASSPRTGVRETQYF.

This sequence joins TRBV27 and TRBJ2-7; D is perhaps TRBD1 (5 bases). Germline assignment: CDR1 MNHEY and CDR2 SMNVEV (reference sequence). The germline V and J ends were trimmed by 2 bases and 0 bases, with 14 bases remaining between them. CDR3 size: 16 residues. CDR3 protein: CASSLGAATLSYEQYF. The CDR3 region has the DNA TGTGCCAGCAGTTTAGGGGCAGCGACCCTCTCCTACGAGCAGTACTTC.

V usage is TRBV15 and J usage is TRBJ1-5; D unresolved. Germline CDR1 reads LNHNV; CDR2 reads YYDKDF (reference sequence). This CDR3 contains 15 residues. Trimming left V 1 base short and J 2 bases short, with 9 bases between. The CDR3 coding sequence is TGTGCCACCAGCAGAGCGCCTGTCGGCAATCAGCCCCAGCATTTT. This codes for CATSRAPVGNQPQHF.

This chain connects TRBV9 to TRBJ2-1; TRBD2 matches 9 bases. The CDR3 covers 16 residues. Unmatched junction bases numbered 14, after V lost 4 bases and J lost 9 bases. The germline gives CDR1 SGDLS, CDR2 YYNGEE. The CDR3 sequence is CASSQSLAGGPGEQFF. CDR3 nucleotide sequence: TGTGCCAGCAGCCAGTCGCTGGCGGGAGGGCCGGGTGAGCAGTTCTTC.